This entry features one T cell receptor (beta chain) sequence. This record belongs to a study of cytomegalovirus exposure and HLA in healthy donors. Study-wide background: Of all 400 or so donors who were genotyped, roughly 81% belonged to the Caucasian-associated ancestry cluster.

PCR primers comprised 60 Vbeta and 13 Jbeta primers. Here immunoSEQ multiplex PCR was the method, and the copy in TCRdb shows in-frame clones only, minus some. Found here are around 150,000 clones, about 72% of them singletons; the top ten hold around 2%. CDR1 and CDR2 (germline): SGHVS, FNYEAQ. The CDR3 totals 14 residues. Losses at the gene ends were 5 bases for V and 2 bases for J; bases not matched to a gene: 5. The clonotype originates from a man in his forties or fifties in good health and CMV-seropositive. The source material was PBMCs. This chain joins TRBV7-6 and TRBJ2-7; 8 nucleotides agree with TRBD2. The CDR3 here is CASSPGGETYEQYF. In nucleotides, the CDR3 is TGTGCCAGCAGCCCGGGGGGGGAAACCTACGAGCAGTACTTC.